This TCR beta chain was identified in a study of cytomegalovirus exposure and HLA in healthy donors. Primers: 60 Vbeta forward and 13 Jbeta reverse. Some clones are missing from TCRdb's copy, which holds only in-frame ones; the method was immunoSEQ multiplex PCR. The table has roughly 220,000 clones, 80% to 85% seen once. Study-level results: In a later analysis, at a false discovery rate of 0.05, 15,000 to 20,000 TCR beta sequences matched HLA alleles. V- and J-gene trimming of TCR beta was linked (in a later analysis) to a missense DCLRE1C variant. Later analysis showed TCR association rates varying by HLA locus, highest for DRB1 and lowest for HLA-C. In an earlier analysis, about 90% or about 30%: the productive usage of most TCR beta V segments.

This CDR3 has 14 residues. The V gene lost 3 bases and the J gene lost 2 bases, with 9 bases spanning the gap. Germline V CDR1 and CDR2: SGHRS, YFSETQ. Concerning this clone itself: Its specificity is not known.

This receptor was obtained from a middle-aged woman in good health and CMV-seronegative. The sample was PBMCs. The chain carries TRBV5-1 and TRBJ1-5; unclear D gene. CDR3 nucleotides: TGCGCCAGCAGCTCCGGGGAGCGCAATCAGCCCCAGCATTTT. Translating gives CASSSGERNQPQHF.